A selection of T cell receptor beta chains follows, all from one sample in a study of cytomegalovirus exposure and HLA in healthy donors. Clones were sequenced by immunoSEQ multiplex PCR, and TCRdb holds only the in-frame ones, with some missing. Among 150,000 or so clones, approximately 78% were seen once, and the ten largest hold approximately 1.4%. Sequencing input: PBMCs. The receptor set was obtained from a female donor in good health and CMV-seronegative. CDR3s include the opening cysteine and the closing phenylalanine or tryptophan. Each record gives: J gene, D gene, clone size, V gene, CDR3 DNA, CDR3 protein. The D gene is left open where the match is weak. Only some rows state a clone size, as once, few, many or a class for expanded clones.

>TRBJ2-3|TRBD2|once|TRBV19
TGTGCCAGTACCCTTGGGACTAGCGCGACCTATAGCACAGATACGCAGTATTTT
CASTLGTSATYSTDTQYF
>TRBJ1-4|.|.|TRBV4-3
TGCGCCAGCAGCCAAGAACCAGGGAGGTATGCGAATGAAAAACTGTTTTTT
CASSQEPGRYANEKLFF
>TRBJ1-1|.|.|TRBV2
TGTGCCAGCAGTGAAGCGAGGCAGAAGTACACTGAAGCTTTCTTT
CASSEARQKYTEAFF
>TRBJ2-2|TRBD1|.|TRBV7-9
TGTGCCAGCAGCCAGGGACAGGCCCACGGGGAGCTGTTTTTT
CASSQGQAHGELFF
>TRBJ1-4|.|.|TRBV4-1
TGCGCCAGCAGCCAAGAACTAACGAATGAAAAACTGTTTTTT
CASSQELTNEKLFF
>TRBJ1-1|.|.|TRBV6-5
TGTGCCAGCAGTTACTCAGCGGGGGCGTCTGAAGCTTTCTTT
CASSYSAGASEAFF
>TRBJ1-1|TRBD1|.|TRBV18
TGTGCCAGCTCTCTCGGGAGGGGGCTTACTGAAGCTTTCTTT
CASSLGRGLTEAFF
>TRBJ2-3|TRBD2|.|TRBV2
TGTGCCAGCAGCCTGACTAGCGGGAAAGATACGCAGTATTTT
CASSLTSGKDTQYF
>TRBJ2-5|.|few|TRBV5-6
TGTGCCAGCAGCTCTCAGGGGGGATCGAAGGAGACCCAGTACTTC
CASSSQGGSKETQYF
>TRBJ1-2|TRBD1|.|TRBV5-4
TGTGCCAGCAGCCCGACAGGGGCCTCCACTAACTATGGCTACACCTTC
CASSPTGASTNYGYTF
>TRBJ1-2|.|.|TRBV5-1
TGCGCCAGCAGCTTGGAGTACAGGGCCCATGGCTACACCTTC
CASSLEYRAHGYTF
>TRBJ2-7|.|.|TRBV11-2
TGTGCCAGCAGCTTTGGTCTCGGGTTCTCCTACGAGCAGTACTTC
CASSFGLGFSYEQYF
>TRBJ1-2|.|.|TRBV6-5
TGTGCCAGCAGACCCAGGGGACGTCAGGGCTACACCTTC
CASRPRGRQGYTF
>TRBJ1-4|.|.|TRBV7-2
TGTGCCAGCAGCGCCTACAGGGAAAAACTGTTTTTT
CASSAYREKLFF
>TRBJ2-7|.|.|TRBV28
TGTGCCAGCAACCGACCGGGATCCTCCTACGAGCAGTACTTC
CASNRPGSSYEQYF
>TRBJ2-3|TRBD2|.|TRBV9
TGTGCCAGCAGCGTAAGAGCGGGAGGGTTCACAGATACGCAGTATTTT
CASSVRAGGFTDTQYF
>TRBJ1-4|TRBD1|.|TRBV7-9
TGTGCCAGCAGCTGGGACAGGGCGGTTTGGTCAACTAATGAAAAACTGTTTTTT
CASSWDRAVWSTNEKLFF
>TRBJ2-2|TRBD1|.|TRBV9
TGTGCCAGCAGCGTGGACAGGTCGGGCACCGGGGAGCTGTTTTTT
CASSVDRSGTGELFF
>TRBJ1-5|TRBD1|.|TRBV6-1
TGTGCCAGCAGCCTCGGACAGGGGTCGCCCCGGGCCCAGCATTTT
CASSLGQGSPRAQHF
>TRBJ2-3|TRBD2|.|TRBV7-2
TGTGCCAGCAGCCGAACGAGCGGGAGTTGGGATACGCAGTATTTT
CASSRTSGSWDTQYF
>TRBJ2-7|TRBD2|.|TRBV19
TGTGCCAGTAGTATAGGGTCTAGCGGGAGGGCCCACGAGCAGTACTTC
CASSIGSSGRAHEQYF
>TRBJ2-3|TRBD2|.|TRBV11-3
TGTGCCAGCAGCCGGAACGGCGGGAGATCAGATACGCAGTATTTT
CASSRNGGRSDTQYF
>TRBJ2-5|.|.|TRBV5-1
TGCGCCAGCAGCCCGACGCGGGGAGCGGAGACCCAGTACTTC
CASSPTRGAETQYF
>TRBJ1-5|TRBD1|.|TRBV7-6
TGTGCCAGCAGCTTAGGACAGGGTGGACAGCCCCAGCATTTT
CASSLGQGGQPQHF
>TRBJ2-3|TRBD1|once|TRBV10-1
TGCGCCAGCAGTGACCCGGGACAGGGCTCGGATACGCAGTATTTT
CASSDPGQGSDTQYF
>TRBJ2-2|.|.|TRBV7-3
TGTGCCAGCAGCTTCAACAGGGGGGGCACCGGGGAGCTGTTTTTT
CASSFNRGGTGELFF
>TRBJ1-1|.|.|TRBV11-2
TGTGCCAGCAGCTTAGAGGCGTACAGGCCAAACACTGAAGCTTTCTTT
CASSLEAYRPNTEAFF
>TRBJ1-2|.|.|TRBV19
TGTGCCAGTAGGCGGGGGAACTATGGCTACACCTTC
CASRRGNYGYTF
>TRBJ1-1|.|.|TRBV6-5
TGTGCCAGCAGTTACACCCCAGGGGACAACACTGAAGCTTTCTTT
CASSYTPGDNTEAFF
>TRBJ2-1|TRBD2|.|TRBV4-3
TGCGCCAGCAGCCAAGGGCTAGCGGGAGTACAGTTCTTC
CASSQGLAGVQFF
>TRBJ2-3|TRBD2|once|TRBV28
TGTGCCAGCAGATCTTCCCCCGGGACTAGCAACAGGTCAGATACGCAGTATTTT
CASRSSPGTSNRSDTQYF
>TRBJ1-2|.|.|TRBV19
TGTGCCAGTAGTATCGCCTCGGGCTATGGCTACACCTTC
CASSIASGYGYTF
>TRBJ2-1|TRBD2|few|TRBV12-5
TGTGCTAGTGGTTTGGGACTAGCGGGAGCCGATGAGCAGTTCTTC
CASGLGLAGADEQFF
>TRBJ1-2|TRBD1|.|TRBV7-8
TGTGCCAGCAGTGCGGCGGGACAGAGCTATGGCTACACCTTC
CASSAAGQSYGYTF
>TRBJ2-1|.|.|TRBV10-3
TGTGGTACATCGATAGCAGGGGCTCTCCATGAGCAGTTCTTC
CGTSIAGALHEQFF
>TRBJ1-2|TRBD1|once|TRBV28
TGTGCCAGCAGTTTATTGGACCCGGGACAGGGCTATGGCTACACCTTC
CASSLLDPGQGYGYTF
>TRBJ2-7|.|.|TRBV7-6
TGTGCCAGCAGCGAAGAGCGAATCTACGAGCAGTACTTC
CASSEERIYEQYF
>TRBJ2-7|.|.|TRBV2
TGTGCCAGCGGCGGGTACTCCTACGAGCAGTACTTC
CASGGYSYEQYF
>TRBJ2-7|TRBD1|once|TRBV7-9
TGTGCCAGCAGCCCCGGACAGGGTCGATCCTACGAGCAGTACTTC
CASSPGQGRSYEQYF
>TRBJ2-1|.|.|TRBV9
TGTGCCAGCAGCGCCCTGGGAGGGGGGGACTACAATGAGCAGTTCTTC
CASSALGGGDYNEQFF
>TRBJ2-7|TRBD2|.|TRBV14
TGTGCCAGCAGCCAAGTCGGCGGGAGGGCCAACGAGCAGTACTTC
CASSQVGGRANEQYF
>TRBJ2-3|.|.|TRBV7-3
TGTGCCAGCAGCCCAAGCACAGATACGCAGTATTTT
CASSPSTDTQYF
>TRBJ2-3|TRBD2|.|TRBV4-1
TGCGCCAGCAGCCAAGATGGGGGACTAGCGAGCGCAGATACGCAGTATTTT
CASSQDGGLASADTQYF
>TRBJ1-5|.|.|TRBV15
TGTGCCACCAGCAGAGAAATACCATTTCAGGGCAATCAGCCCCAGCATTTT
CATSREIPFQGNQPQHF
>TRBJ2-1|.|.|TRBV21-1
TGTGCCAGCAGCAAATGGCCGCGAGGACACCCTTCCTACAATGAGCAGTTCTTC
CASSKWPRGHPSYNEQFF
>TRBJ2-1|TRBD2|.|TRBV5-1
TGCGCCAGCAGCTACCGGCGGGAGGGCCGCGGTGAGCAGTTCTTC
CASSYRREGRGEQFF
>TRBJ2-1|TRBD2|once|TRBV10-3
TGTGCCATCAGAGGGACTAGCGGGAGTACCTACAATGAGCAGTTCTTC
CAIRGTSGSTYNEQFF
>TRBJ2-7|.|.|TRBV4-1
TGCGCCAGCAGCCTGCAGGTGGCCTACGAGCAGTACTTC
CASSLQVAYEQYF